This T cell receptor (beta chain) appears in the sequencing data of a study of T cells after yellow fever vaccination. Background on the study: SMART-Seq v4 Ultra Low Input prepared the low-cell-number fractions.

TCRdb reanalysed the 5' RACE reads using MiXCR and keeps one entry per CDR3 protein. The sample has some 560,000 distinct CDR3 sequences; about 17% are singletons. The study's findings and limits: Subsequent booster samples again held most clones from primary vaccination (around 96% CD4, 85% to 90% CD8).

With respect to this clonotype: Its antigen is unknown.

Per the germline V gene, CDR1 is LNHNV and CDR2 is YYDKDF (reference sequence). Unmatched junction bases numbered 13, after V lost 4 bases and J lost 5 bases. The CDR3 runs to 16 residues. The receptor comes from a man aged 18 to 30 who received the YFV17D yellow fever vaccine. The chain uses TRBV15 and TRBJ2-7; 8 bases line up with TRBD2. Sample: PBMCs, taken around 5 days after the first yellow fever vaccination. CDR3 DNA: TGTGCCACCAGCACGAACTGGGGCGGGGGGATCGACGAGCAGTACTTC. This codes for CATSTNWGGGIDEQYF.